Listed here is a single T cell receptor (beta chain). Its antigen is still unknown. CDR1 is LNHDA and CDR2 is SQIVND in the germline V gene (reference sequence). V gave up 7 bases and J gave up 7 bases, with 14 bases separating them. CDR3 length equals 13 residues. Checkpoint therapy with ipilimumab 1 mg/kg began 14 to 28 days after transplant. Patients received nivolumab 3 mg/kg at weeks 1, 4, 7, 10, then fortnightly to week 26. This sample is part of a study of ipilimumab plus nivolumab after autologous stem cell transplantation. Overall study context: Typical patient got roughly five ipilimumab doses and roughly 8 nivolumab doses (median).

Generated by immunoSEQ multiplex PCR, the TCRdb table keeps only in-frame clones and is missing some. The sample has roughly 43,000 clones; around nine tenths are singletons. Study-level points and caveats: The authors say TCR, Treg and microbiome findings warrant further study.

This TCR derives from a male donor with multiple myeloma. The rearrangement uses TRBV19 and TRBJ1-5, with TRBD1 as a possible D gene (5 bases). The starting material was PBMCs, obtained in a trial of ipilimumab plus nivolumab as post-transplant consolidation. The CDR3 loop reads CASNFAEGQPQHF. DNA for the CDR3: TGTGCCAGTAACTTTGCGGAGGGGCAGCCCCAGCATTTT. The whole variable domain, filled in from reference TRBV19 and TRBJ1-5, reads DGGITQSPKYLFRKEGQNVTLSCEQNLNHDAMYWYRQDPGQGLRLIYYSQIVNDFQKGDIAEGYSVSREKKESFPLTVTSAQKNPTAFYLCASNFAEGQPQHFGDGTRLSIL.